Only a few counts were recorded for the clone carrying this T cell receptor (beta chain). Its antigen is undetermined. What was sequenced were expressed TCRB transcripts, since all of the isolated RNA had been reverse transcribed. Assay used: immunoSEQ multiplex PCR; TCRdb lists only in-frame clones, some missing. The sample shows hundreds of thousands of clones, around 8.5% of them seen only once. This record belongs to a study of beta chain features in type 1 diabetes. Overall study results and limits: Moderately but significantly shorter TCRB CDR3s were found in Type 1 diabetes patients in all four CD4+ subsets.

Germline CDR1 SGHAT, CDR2 FQNNGV. J gave up 4 bases and V 5 bases, and 6 bases lay outside the gene matches. This CDR3 spans 15 amino acids. The gene calls are TRBV11-2 and TRBJ2-2, with 8 bases that match TRBD2. The TCR was taken from a man aged 25 to 45 with type 1 diabetes. The specimen was central memory CD4+ T cells from blood. In DNA, the CDR3 is TGTGCCAGCAGCCGGGGACTAGTATCCACCGGGGAGCTGTTTTTT. Translation: CASSRGLVSTGELFF.